Sequencing of this T cell receptor (beta chain) was carried out in a study of CD8+ T cells in alopecia areata. Across the whole study: C3H/HeJ donors with spontaneous alopecia, 6-12 months old, supplied skin grafts to approximately 7-11-week-old female C3H/HeJ mice.

It was with CD4, CD8alpha, NKG2D, NKG2ACE and other markers that pooled cutaneous lymph node cells were sorted. Once RNA had been extracted, it was reverse transcribed into cDNA to act as the sequencing template. Clones were sequenced by immunoSEQ multiplex PCR, and TCRdb holds only the in-frame ones, with some missing. The sample presents around 300,000 clones, none singletons. Regarding this clone: No antigen is known for it. Mouse names are used for the genes. Sequencing ends 4 residues short of the CDR3 end; the germline J gene provides the rest.

Germline V CDR1 and CDR2: NNHNN, SYGAGS (reference sequence). V shed 1 base and J shed 3 bases, with 13 bases lying between them. This CDR3 contains 16 residues. General study findings and limits: Sequences from scalp samples also cover resident alphabeta T cells of normal skin. Patients showed less clear TCR sequence sharing than mice, possibly partly because of HLA diversity. Higher clonality than in normal scalp was seen in lesional scalp, especially alopecia totalis/universalis.

J is TRBJ2-2 and V is TRBV13-2; the D gene is possibly TRBD2 (7 bases). The TCR sequence derives from a C3H/HeJ mouse with alopecia areata. MHC haplotype here: H2-k. Sequenced sample: CD4+ T cells sorted from a lymph node. CDR3 bases read: TGTGCCAGCGGTGATTCGGGGGGCGCACACACCGGG. The encoded protein is CASGDSGGAHTG. The CDR3 reads in full as CASGDSGGAHTGQLYF.